The present T cell receptor beta chain was sequenced within a study of glioma-infiltrating T cells after dendritic cell vaccination. Assay: immunoSEQ multiplex PCR; the TCRdb copy retains only in-frame clones and omits some. This sample has about 65,000 clones, with roughly 86% found just once. Time point reported: after dendritic cell vaccination, including at tumor progression/relapse. Germline V gives CDR1 SGDLS, CDR2 YYNGEE. V was pared by 0 bases and J by 0 bases, with 9 bases between. There are 16 residues in the CDR3. The V call is TRBV9, the J call TRBJ1-4, with a tentative D call TRBD1 (5 bases). The receptor's source is a human donor with glioblastoma. The sequencing here drew on blood, taken after dendritic cell vaccination. The CDR3 spells CASSVAGRATNEKLFF. The CDR3 DNA sequence: TGTGCCAGCAGCGTAGCTGGCAGGGCAACTAATGAAAAACTGTTTTTT.